This TCR beta chain was observed in a study of T cell responses to AZD1222 COVID-19 vaccine. Germline V gene lookup returns CDR1 MDHEN and CDR2 SYDVKM. This CDR3 is built from 17 residues. Losses at the gene ends were 5 bases for V and 0 bases for J; bases not matched to a gene: 7. Produced via immunoSEQ multiplex PCR; TCRdb's table is partial and in-frame only. The table has some 120,000 clones, 70% to 85% seen once. This specimen consisted of peripheral blood, obtained on day 0 of AZD1222 vaccination. The clonotype was recovered from an adult in good health. The chain employs TRBV28 and TRBJ2-1, with 10 nucleotides matching TRBD1. CDR3 coding DNA: TGTGCCAGCAGTGAGAGACAGGGGGCAAGCTCCTACAATGAGCAGTTCTTC. Protein product: CASSERQGASSYNEQFF.